This TCR beta chain was identified in a study of human T cells and chemical hapten exposure (dated by TCRdb to the early 2020s). With respect to the entire study: For sensitization, 2% DPC in acetone was applied to a 2 cm by 2 cm area of upper inner arm skin. Blood samples were taken from patients before sensitization (week 0) and at 2, 6 and about 24 weeks after DPC sensitization. For TCR sequencing, blood came from 25 to 35 alopecia patients at anywhere from one to four time points (pre-sensitization, 2, 6 and 24 weeks). Libraries were combined into a pool for sequencing, and differences in TCR yield between samples came mainly from small differences in library volumes within the pool. Patch testing was performed on the upper back with Finn chambers containing 0.01% DPC, and the patch tests were scored after 6 days according to International Contact Dermatitis Research Group standards. The study tracked peripheral blood TCR repertoire changes in vivo during primary and secondary sensitization to the hapten diphenylcyclopropenone (DPC) in alopecia patients. The mostly female patient cohort included alopecia areata with under or over 50% scalp involvement, alopecia totalis and alopecia universalis. Throughout the roughly 25-week study period, patients were also given weekly therapeutic DPC doses on the scalp. Findings and caveats that apply to the study as a whole: DPC sensitization did not change the number of TCRs with a frequency above 1 in 1000, and there was no evidence of changes in global repertoire structure. Alopecia, a presumed autoimmune disease, was present in all patients, so the immune response of the patients might differ from that of healthy individuals. After repeated subsampling, the strength of the expansion versus patch-test correlation and the threshold at which it became significant changed. The number of PT1 expanded TCRs positively correlated with patch test score, significant at thresholds 8, 16 and 32 but not 4. Expanded TCRs formed significantly more large CDR3 similarity clusters than pre-sensitization or healthy control sets, consistent with antigen-driven responses.

Library prep was done by RACE. TCRdb lists the instrument as NextSeq 500. Library preparation attached unique molecular identifiers to individual cDNA molecules for quantitative, reproducible TCR counting. From each blood RNA sample, both TCR alpha and TCR beta chains were sequenced. In the authors' own workflow: A median of around 96,000 TCRs per sample was observed, with a range of about 23,224 to 690,600. V, J and CDR3 annotation of the TCR reads was performed with the Decombinator software suite. For the PS versus PT1 abundance plots, all samples were subsampled to the same number of TCRs (28,000). Expanded TCRs were defined as absent before sensitization and observed at least eight times at the 2-week time point. In TCRdb, the public reads were trimmed at Q25 with fastp and aligned with MiXCR, with productive beta chains retained. Each entry merges the rows of one CDR3 protein and shows their most common DNA and genes. For this entry, the V and J calls and clone size follow TCRdb and not the study's own pipeline. This sample holds about 69,000 distinct CDR3 sequences; about a tenth were observed only once. Together, the top ten hold about 6.6% of the sample.

From cysteine to phenylalanine, the CDR3 is 15 amino acids long. The read is trimmed to its CDR3 DNA, 45 bases read in frame from base 1. The germline V gene yields MGHDK for CDR1 and SYGVNS for CDR2. V is reduced by 4 bases and J by 3 bases, leaving a spacing of 16 bases between them. Explained via the paper, the time point label denotes: patch test 2, 6 weeks after DPC sensitization. Taken with the paper, the label for treatment or condition translates to: therapeutic diphenylcyclopropenone sensitization with weekly scalp DPC. At each patch-test visit, blood was drawn before the patch test was applied. Eligible patients were aged 18 to 70, diagnosed with alopecia, deemed suitable for DPC therapy, and excluded if pregnant. Total RNA was extracted from unfractionated whole blood that had been collected in Tempus Blood RNA tubes. This clonotype showed up just a few times. Its antigen is not yet known. No base quality values were provided; no much bigger clone lies one nucleotide off.

The sequence came from a woman in her 50s with alopecia areata. Some clones in this sample may be carry-over from other donors' samples. The chain couples TRBV25-1 to TRBJ2-7; the D region possibly corresponds to TRBD2 (6 bases align). The sequencing here drew on whole blood, taken in connection with sensitization to the hapten diphenylcyclopropenone (DPC). The DNA sequence reads TGTGCCAGCAGTGGGTTGGGACTCGGGCACTACGAGCAGTACTTC. It is translated as CASSGLGLGHYEQYF.